The 11 T cell receptor beta chains below come from one sample, sequenced in a study of T cell responses to AZD1222 COVID-19 vaccine. The table came from immunoSEQ multiplex PCR; TCRdb's copy has only in-frame clones and leaves some out. Of roughly 60,000 clones in the sample, around 90% were seen once. The specimen was peripheral blood, collected on day 0 of AZD1222 vaccination. The receptors were gathered from an adult in good health.

The rearrangement uses TRBV19 and TRBJ1-1; perhaps TRBD1 as D (6 bases). Looked up from germline, CDR1 is LNHDA and CDR2 is SQIVND (reference sequence). Trimming took 3 bases from V and 6 from J, leaving 14 bases between them. The CDR3 contains 14 residues. In nucleotides, the CDR3 is TGTGCCAGTAGTATCGGCGGTGGGGGCCCTGAAGCTTTCTTT. Translation: CASSIGGGGPEAFF.

The rearrangement uses TRBV5-1 and TRBJ2-5; TRBD2 aligns across 11 bases. V gave up 5 bases and J gave up 4 bases; unmatched junction bases: 7. This CDR3 has 15 amino acids. CDR1 and CDR2 (germline): SGHRS, YFSETQ. CDR3 loop: CASSMIAGGSETQYF. The DNA for the CDR3 is TGCGCCAGCAGTATGATAGCGGGGGGGTCAGAGACCCAGTACTTC.

The V gene is TRBV7-7, the J gene TRBJ2-5, with D tentatively TRBD2 (5 bases). V gave up 1 base and J gave up 6 bases, with 15 bases separating them. Germline CDR1 SSHAT, CDR2 FNYEAQ (reference sequence). This CDR3 contains 15 residues. CDR3 sequence (DNA): TGTGCCAGCAGCTTAGAATACGGGGTGTTCCAGACCCAGTACTTC. This sequence encodes CASSLEYGVFQTQYF.

The chain couples TRBV6-5 to TRBJ2-1; TRBD2 agrees at 9 bases. Germline loops: CDR1 MNHEY, CDR2 SVGAGI. Trimming took 0 bases from V and 2 from J; bases not matched to a gene: 2. This CDR3 is 16 amino acids long. CDR3 bases: TGTGCCAGCAGTTACTCGGGCGGGGGGGCCTACAATGAGCAGTTCTTC. It specifies CASSYSGGGAYNEQFF.

The CDR3, as DNA: TGTGCCAGCAGTCGAATAAGTACGACCGGGGAGCTGTTTTTT. Its protein product is CASSRISTTGELFF. This sequence joins TRBV2 and TRBJ2-2; no clear D gene. This CDR3 comprises 14 residues. In germline, CDR1 is SNHLY, CDR2 FYNNEI. V lost 5 bases to trimming and J lost 5 bases, with 12 bases between them.

V gene TRBV7-9 combines with J gene TRBJ2-7; D ambiguous. The CDR3 length is 11 residues. From germline, CDR1 is SEHNR and CDR2 FQNEAQ (reference sequence). Deletions cut 4 bases from V and 3 bases from J, with 4 bases between. This CDR3 is CASSYDYEQYF. The CDR3 DNA reads TGTGCCAGCAGCTACGACTACGAGCAGTACTTC.

This clone appeared a single time. The chain links TRBV6-2 or TRBV6-3 to TRBJ1-1; tentatively, D is TRBD1 (5 bases). Deletions cut 3 bases from V and 4 bases from J, with 9 bases between. CDR3 length: 13 residues. Germline V gene lookup returns CDR1 MNHEY and CDR2 SVGEGT. CDR3 in DNA: TGTGCCAGCAGTTATGTCGGGGGCACTGAAGCTTTCTTT. Amino acids: CASSYVGGTEAFF.

A few counts support this clone. The chain recombines TRBV7-9 with TRBJ2-1, with 12 bases aligning to TRBD1. This CDR3 contains 18 residues. After removal of 5 bases from V and 4 bases from J, the junction contained 12 bases not matched to a gene. The germline CDR1 and CDR2 sequences are SEHNR and FQNEAQ (reference sequence). CDR3 coding DNA: TGTGCCAGCAGCCCCTCGGGACAGGGGGCGCGAAATTACAATGAGCAGTTCTTC. It codes for CASSPSGQGARNYNEQFF. Full variable domain (rest looked up from reference TRBV7-9 and TRBJ2-1): DTGVSQNPRHKITKRGQNVTFRCDPISEHNRLYWYRQTLGQGPEFLTYFQNEAQLEKSRLLSDRFSAERPKGSFSTLEIQRTEQGDSAMYLCASSPSGQGARNYNEQFFGPGTRLTVL.

The V call is TRBV27, the J call TRBJ2-2, with TRBD1 as a possible D gene (6 bases). Between the trimmed V and J ends, which lost 6 bases and 6 bases, there was a span of 20 bases. The CDR3 has 16 amino acids. Germline assignment: CDR1 MNHEY and CDR2 SMNVEV (reference sequence). The CDR3 spells CASSFGGLARAGELFF. The CDR3 nucleotides are TGTGCCAGCAGCTTTGGGGGCTTAGCCCGGGCCGGGGAGCTGTTTTTT.

This chain connects TRBV7-8 to TRBJ1-1; TRBD1 aligns across 8 bases. Germline lookup yields CDR1 SGHVS and CDR2 FQNEAQ. This CDR3 is built from 13 residues. With 5 bases clipped from V and 10 bases from J, the junction kept 9 bases outside the gene matches. The CDR3 nucleotides read TGTGCCAGCAGCCCTGGACAGGGCTTGTCAGCTTTCTTT. Its translation is CASSPGQGLSAFF.

V is TRBV19 and J is TRBJ2-2; TRBD1 matches 9 bases. V lost 6 bases, J lost 3 bases, and 11 bases stayed unmatched. This CDR3 contains 17 residues. The germline V gene has CDR1 LNHDA and CDR2 SQIVND (reference sequence). The chain's CDR3 is CASSISFGTGHTGELFF. The CDR3 nucleotides read TGTGCCAGTAGCATATCCTTCGGGACAGGGCACACCGGGGAGCTGTTTTTT.